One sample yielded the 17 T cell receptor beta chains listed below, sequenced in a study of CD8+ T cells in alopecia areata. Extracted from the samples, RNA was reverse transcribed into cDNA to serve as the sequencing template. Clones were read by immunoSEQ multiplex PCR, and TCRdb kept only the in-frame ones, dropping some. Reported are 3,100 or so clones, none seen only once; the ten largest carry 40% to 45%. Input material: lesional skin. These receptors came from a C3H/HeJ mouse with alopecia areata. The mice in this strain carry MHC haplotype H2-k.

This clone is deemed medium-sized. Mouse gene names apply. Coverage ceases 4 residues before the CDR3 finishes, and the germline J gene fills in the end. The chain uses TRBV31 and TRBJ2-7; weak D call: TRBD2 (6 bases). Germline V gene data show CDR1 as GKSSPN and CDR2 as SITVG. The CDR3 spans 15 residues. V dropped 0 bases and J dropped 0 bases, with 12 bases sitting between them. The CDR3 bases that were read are TGTGCCTGGAGTCTCCCTCGGGGGGTCTCCTAT. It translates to CAWSLPRGVSY. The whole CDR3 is CAWSLPRGVSYEQYF. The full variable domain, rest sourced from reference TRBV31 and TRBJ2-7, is AQTIHQWPVAEIKAVGSPLSLGCTIKGKSSPNLYWYWQATGGTLQQLFYSITVGQVESVVQLNLSASRPKDDQFILSTEKLLLSHSGFYLCAWSLPRGVSYEQYFGPGTRLTVL.

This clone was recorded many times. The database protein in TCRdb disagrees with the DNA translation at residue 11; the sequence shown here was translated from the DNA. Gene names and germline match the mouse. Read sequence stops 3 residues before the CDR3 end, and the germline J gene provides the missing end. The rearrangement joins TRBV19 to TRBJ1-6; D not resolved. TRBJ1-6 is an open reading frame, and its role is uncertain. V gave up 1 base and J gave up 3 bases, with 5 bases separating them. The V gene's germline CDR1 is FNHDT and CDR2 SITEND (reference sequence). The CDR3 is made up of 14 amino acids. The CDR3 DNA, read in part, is TGTGCCAGCAGTATAAAGGGCTATAATTCGCCC. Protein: CASSIKGYNSP. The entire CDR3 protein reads CASSIKGYNSPLYF.

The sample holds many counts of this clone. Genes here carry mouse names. CDR3 region: CARDRGNERLFF. Partial CDR3 DNA: TGTGCTAGGGACAGGGGGAACGAA. The chain uses TRBV29 and TRBJ1-4; the match to TRBD1 covers 10 bases. The missing CDR3 end, 4 residues past where the read stops, is filled in from the germline J gene. Germline V gene sequence: CDR1 MSHET, CDR2 SYDVDS. The CDR3 loop spans 12 amino acids. Trimming took 9 bases from V and 5 from J; bases not matched to a gene: 0.

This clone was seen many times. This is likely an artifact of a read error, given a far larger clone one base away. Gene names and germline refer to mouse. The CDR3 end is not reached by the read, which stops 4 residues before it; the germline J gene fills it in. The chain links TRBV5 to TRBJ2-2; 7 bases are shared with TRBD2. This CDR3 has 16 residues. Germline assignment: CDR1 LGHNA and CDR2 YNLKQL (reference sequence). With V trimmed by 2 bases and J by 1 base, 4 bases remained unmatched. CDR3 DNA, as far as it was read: TGTGCCAGCAGCCAACGACTGGGAGTAAACACCGGG. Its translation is CASSQRLGVNTG. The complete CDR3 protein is CASSQRLGVNTGQLYF.

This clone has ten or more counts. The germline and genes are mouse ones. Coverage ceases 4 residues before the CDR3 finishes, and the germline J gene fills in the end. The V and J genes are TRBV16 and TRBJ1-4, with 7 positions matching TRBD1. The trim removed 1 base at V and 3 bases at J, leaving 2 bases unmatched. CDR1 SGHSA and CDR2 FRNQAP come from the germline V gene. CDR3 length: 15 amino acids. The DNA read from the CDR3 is TGTGCAAGCAGCTTAGCCGGGACAGCCAACGAA. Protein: CASSLAGTANE. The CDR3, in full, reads CASSLAGTANERLFF.

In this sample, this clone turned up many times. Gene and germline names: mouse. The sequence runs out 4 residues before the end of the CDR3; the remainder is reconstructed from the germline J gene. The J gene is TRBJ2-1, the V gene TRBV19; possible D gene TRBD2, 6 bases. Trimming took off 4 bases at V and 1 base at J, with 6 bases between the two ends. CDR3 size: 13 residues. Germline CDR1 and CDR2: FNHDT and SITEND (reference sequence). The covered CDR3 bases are TGTGCCAGCAGTGGGGGGAACTATGCT. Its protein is CASSGGNYA. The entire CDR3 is CASSGGNYAEQFF.

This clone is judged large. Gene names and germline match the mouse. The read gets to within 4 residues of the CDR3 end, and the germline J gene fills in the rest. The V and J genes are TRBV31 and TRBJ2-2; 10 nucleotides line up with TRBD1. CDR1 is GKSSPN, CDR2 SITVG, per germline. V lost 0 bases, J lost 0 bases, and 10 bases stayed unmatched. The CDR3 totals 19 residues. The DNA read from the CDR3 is TGTGCCTGGAGTCTTCCCGACAGGGGGCGGTTTGCAAACACCGGG. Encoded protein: CAWSLPDRGRFANTG. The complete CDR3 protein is CAWSLPDRGRFANTGQLYF.

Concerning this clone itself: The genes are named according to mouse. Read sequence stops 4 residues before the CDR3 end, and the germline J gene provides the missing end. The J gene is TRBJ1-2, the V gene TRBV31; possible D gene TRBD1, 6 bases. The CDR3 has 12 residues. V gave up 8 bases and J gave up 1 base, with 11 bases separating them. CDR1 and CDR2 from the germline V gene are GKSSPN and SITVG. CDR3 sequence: CASRGKNSDYTF. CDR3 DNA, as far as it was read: TGTGCCAGCAGGGGCAAAAACTCC.

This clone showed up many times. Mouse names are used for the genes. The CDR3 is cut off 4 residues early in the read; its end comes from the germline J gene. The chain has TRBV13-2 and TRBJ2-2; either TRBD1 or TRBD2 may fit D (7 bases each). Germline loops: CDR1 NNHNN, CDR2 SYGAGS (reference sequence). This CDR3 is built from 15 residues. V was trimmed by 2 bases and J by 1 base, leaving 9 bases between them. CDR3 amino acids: CASGDRGGNTGQLYF. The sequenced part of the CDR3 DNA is TGTGCCAGCGGTGACAGGGGGGGAAACACCGGG.

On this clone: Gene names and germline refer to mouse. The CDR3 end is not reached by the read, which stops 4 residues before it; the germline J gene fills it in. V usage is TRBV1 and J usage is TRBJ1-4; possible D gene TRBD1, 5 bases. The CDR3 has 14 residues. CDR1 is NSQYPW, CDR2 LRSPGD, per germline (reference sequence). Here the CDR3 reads CSSSAVRDDERLFF. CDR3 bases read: TGCAGCAGTAGTGCAGTCAGGGATGACGAA.

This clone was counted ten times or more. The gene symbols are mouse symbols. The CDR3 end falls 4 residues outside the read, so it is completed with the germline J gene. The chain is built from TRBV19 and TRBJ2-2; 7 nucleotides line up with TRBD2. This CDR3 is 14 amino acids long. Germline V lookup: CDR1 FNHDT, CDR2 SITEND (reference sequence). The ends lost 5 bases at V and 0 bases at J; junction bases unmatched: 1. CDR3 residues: CASRLGTNTGQLYF. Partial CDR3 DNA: TGTGCCAGCAGACTGGGGACAAACACCGGG.

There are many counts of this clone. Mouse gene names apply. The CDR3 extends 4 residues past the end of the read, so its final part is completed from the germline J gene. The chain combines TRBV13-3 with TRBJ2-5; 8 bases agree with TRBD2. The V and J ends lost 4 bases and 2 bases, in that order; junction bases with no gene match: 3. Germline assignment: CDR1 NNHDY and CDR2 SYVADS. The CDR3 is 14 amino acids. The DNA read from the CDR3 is TGTGCCAGCAGTATTTGGGGGGGCCAAGAC. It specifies CASSIWGGQD. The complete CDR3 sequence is CASSIWGGQDTQYF. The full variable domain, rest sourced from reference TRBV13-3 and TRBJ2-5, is EAAVTQSPRSKVAVTGGKVTLSCHQTNNHDYMYWYRQDTGHGLRLIHYSYVADSTEKGDIPDGYKASRPSQENFSLILELASLSQTAVYFCASSIWGGQDTQYFGPGTRLLVL.

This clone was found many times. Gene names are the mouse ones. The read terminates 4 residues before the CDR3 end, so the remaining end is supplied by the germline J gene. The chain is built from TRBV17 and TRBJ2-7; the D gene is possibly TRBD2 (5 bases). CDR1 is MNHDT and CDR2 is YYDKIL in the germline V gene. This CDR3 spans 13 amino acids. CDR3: CASSSRWVYEQYF. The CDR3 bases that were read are TGTGCTAGCAGTAGTCGCTGGGTTTAT.

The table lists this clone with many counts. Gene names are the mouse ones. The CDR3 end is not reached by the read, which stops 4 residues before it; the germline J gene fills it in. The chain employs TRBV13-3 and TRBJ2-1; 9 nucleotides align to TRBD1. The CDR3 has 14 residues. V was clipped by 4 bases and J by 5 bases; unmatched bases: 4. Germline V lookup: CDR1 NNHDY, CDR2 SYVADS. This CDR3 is CASSHRDRDAEQFF. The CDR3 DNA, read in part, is TGTGCCAGCAGTCACCGGGACAGGGATGCT.

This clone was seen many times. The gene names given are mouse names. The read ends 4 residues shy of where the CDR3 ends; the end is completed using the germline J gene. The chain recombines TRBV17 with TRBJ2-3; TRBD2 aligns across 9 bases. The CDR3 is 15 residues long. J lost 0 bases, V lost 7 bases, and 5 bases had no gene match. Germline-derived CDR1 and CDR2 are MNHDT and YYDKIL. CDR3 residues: CASNDWGSSAETLYF. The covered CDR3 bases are TGTGCTAGCAATGACTGGGGGTCTAGTGCAGAA. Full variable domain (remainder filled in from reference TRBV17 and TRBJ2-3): DTTVKQNPRYKLARVGKPVNLICSQTMNHDTMYWYQKKPNQAPKLLLFYYDKILNREADTFEKFQSSRPNNSFCSLYIGSAGLEYSAMYLCASNDWGSSAETLYFGSGTRLTVL.

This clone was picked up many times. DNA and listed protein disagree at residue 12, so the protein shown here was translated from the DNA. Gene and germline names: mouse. This CDR3 reads CASSMGTAYNSPLYF. The sequenced CDR3 bases are TGTGCCAGCAGTATGGGGACAGCCTATAATTCGCCC. The gene calls are TRBV19 and TRBJ1-6, with 7 nucleotides matching TRBD1. Read coverage stops 3 residues before the CDR3 terminus; the germline J gene supplies the remainder. TRBJ1-6 is treated as an ORF (open reading frame) with a function not yet certain. Germline-derived CDR1 and CDR2 are FNHDT and SITEND (reference sequence). Germline trimming cut 2 bases from V and 2 bases from J; bases unmatched to any gene: 1. This CDR3 comprises 15 residues.

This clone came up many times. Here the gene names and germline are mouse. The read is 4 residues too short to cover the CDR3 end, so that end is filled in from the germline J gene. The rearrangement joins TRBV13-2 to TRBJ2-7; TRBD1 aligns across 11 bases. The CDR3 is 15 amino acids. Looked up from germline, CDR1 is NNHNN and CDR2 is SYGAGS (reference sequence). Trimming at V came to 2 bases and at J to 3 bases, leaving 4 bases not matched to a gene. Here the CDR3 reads CASGEPGTGGYEQYF. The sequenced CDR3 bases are TGTGCCAGCGGTGAGCCCGGGACAGGGGGCTAT.